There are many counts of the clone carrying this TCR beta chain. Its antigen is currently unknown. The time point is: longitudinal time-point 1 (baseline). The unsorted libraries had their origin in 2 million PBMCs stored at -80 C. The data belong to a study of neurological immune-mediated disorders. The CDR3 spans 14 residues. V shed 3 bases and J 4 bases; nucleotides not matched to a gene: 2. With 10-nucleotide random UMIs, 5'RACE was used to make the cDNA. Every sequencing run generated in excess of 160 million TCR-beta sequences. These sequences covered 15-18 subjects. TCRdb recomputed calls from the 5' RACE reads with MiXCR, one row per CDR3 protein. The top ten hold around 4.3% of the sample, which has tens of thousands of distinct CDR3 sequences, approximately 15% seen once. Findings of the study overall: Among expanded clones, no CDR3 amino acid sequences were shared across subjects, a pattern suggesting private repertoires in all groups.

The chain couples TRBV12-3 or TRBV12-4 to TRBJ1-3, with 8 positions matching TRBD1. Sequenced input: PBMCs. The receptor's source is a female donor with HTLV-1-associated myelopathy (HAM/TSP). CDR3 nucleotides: TGTGCCAGCAGTTTCTCAGGGGGCGGAAACACCATATATTTT. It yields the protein CASSFSGGGNTIYF.